What follows describes a single T cell receptor beta chain. Profiling relied on immunoSEQ multiplex PCR, and the TCRdb table lists in-frame clones only, not all of them. This table has 250,000 to 300,000 clones, roughly 90% appearing once. Individuals aged roughly 18 to 90 years were recruited from 24 US areas. A case of COVID-19 had been met by exposed participants within 2 weeks before study entry. V lost 2 bases to trimming and J lost 2 bases; unmatched junction nucleotides: 5. There are 15 residues in the CDR3. The germline CDR1 and CDR2 sequences are MNHNS and SASEGT. These data belong to a study of blood T cell repertoires in COVID-19. As for the study in general: Specimens from acute and convalescent COVID-19 originated in the United States, Italy and Spain. Sample material is recorded as cDNA or gDNA derived from T cells, B-cell-depleted T cells, or PBMCs.

The source of this sequence is a woman between 50 and 59 years old who had been exposed to COVID-19. The J gene is TRBJ1-2, the V gene TRBV6-1, with 7 bases that match TRBD1. The sequencing sample was made of PBMCs or T cells enriched from blood (not recorded which). The CDR3 DNA sequence: TGTGCCAGCAGTGAACCGGGACAGCTAAACTATGGCTACACCTTC. It specifies CASSEPGQLNYGYTF.